This entry concerns a single T cell receptor (beta chain). The antigen it recognizes is unknown. Base qualities were left out, and no much larger clone turns up one base away. The sample originates from a study of T cells in Graves' hyperthyroidism and ophthalmopathy (dated by TCRdb to 2018 to 2020). About the full investigation: A discovery cohort of around 100 patients, approximately 45 with Graves' ophthalmopathy and approximately 57 with stable Graves' hyperthyroidism, was used to find distinguishing TCR V-J signatures. An independent validation cohort of some 18 hyperthyroidism patients and about 16 patients who later progressed to ophthalmopathy tested prospective prediction of ophthalmopathy. The 100 discovery patients were divided at random into training and test sets in a 7:3 ratio. In six Graves' hyperthyroidism patients, the study also compared T-cell repertoires from thyroid tissue with T-cell repertoires from blood. Following sampling, methimazole starting at 30 mg daily was given to hyperthyroidism patients, and high-dose intravenous methylprednisolone was given to ophthalmopathy patients. According to the paper, TCR Vbeta CDR3 sequencing was carried out on about 140 peripheral blood samples, which came from 40 to 45 ophthalmopathy, approximately 72 hyperthyroidism and roughly 17 progressor patients.

TCR beta CDR3 regions were amplified from RNA transcripts. The TCR CDR3 was subjected to a first round of RT-PCR using the HTBI primer set and the Qiagen OneStep RT-PCR kit. A second multiplex PCR round built the libraries, followed by size selection and purification. Sequencing of the libraries was done on an Illumina HiSeq2000 using paired-end 100 bp reads. The paper's processing steps were these. SOAPnuke was used to process the raw data, throwing out any read that contained adapters or uncalled bases, had a mean Phred below 15, or lacked an exact constant-primer or identifier match. High-quality paired reads were merged with COPE v1.2.5, and unique nucleotide sequences were defined as clonotypes. MiTCR v1.1 was used to align clonotypes to the IMGT TRBV, TRBD and TRBJ reference segments. Only V-J combinations with frequency above 0.0001, covering 98% to 99.2% of repertoires, were analysed. The TCS score was defined as F50 (clonal expansion) divided by E x V (chaos), with BLOSUM62-based TCRdist calculated between CDR3 peptides within each V-J. Welch's t-statistics and random forest reduced fewer than 600 V-J features to 13, which were used in a naive Bayes classifier (R e1071). Thyroid-blood repertoire similarity was quantified with the Morisita-Horn index. TCRdb trimmed the raw reads at Q25, called clones with MiXCR and kept productive beta chains. Each entry merges the rows of one CDR3 protein and shows their most common DNA and genes. TCRdb, rather than the study authors, made the V and J calls. The sample includes 450,000 to 700,000 distinct CDR3 sequences, with around 45% observed a single time. The ten largest clones take up 15% to 20% of the sample.

CDR1 and CDR2, looked up from the germline V gene, are MDHEN and SYDVKM. Cut back by 2 bases and 0 bases, the V and J ends lie 19 bases apart. Inclusive of the bounding cysteine and phenylalanine, the CDR3 is 18 residues long. CDR3 DNA is the only sequence kept; it has 54 bases, read in frame from the first base. General conclusions and limits of the study: In validation, the model predicted progression to ophthalmopathy with approximately 71% sensitivity and 72% to 85% specificity, a median of approximately 6.5 months before onset. Blood samples also contained most of the expanded thyroid clonotypes (frequency above 0.001), which suggests that blood repertoires may reflect thyroid immune responses. Sample size was not statistically predetermined, and blinding of investigators to group allocation was not performed. In cross-validation, a model built on a 13 V-J signature told ophthalmopathy apart from stable hyperthyroidism with 85% to 90% sensitivity and about 81% specificity, and in testing the same model reached 80%/75%.

Any patient with an uncontrolled infection, another autoimmune disease, pregnancy or lactation was excluded. Clinical symptoms, serum thyroxine and TRAb, thyroid ultrasound, and orbital computed tomography formed the basis for the diagnoses. Total RNA was extracted with Trizol reagent, and quality was checked on an Agilent 2100 Bioanalyzer. The receptor was derived from an adult woman with Graves' disease, either hyperthyroidism or ophthalmopathy (not recorded which). Sequences were obtained from peripheral blood or thyroid tissue (not recorded which). Recombination connected TRBV28 to TRBJ1-2; a weak D assignment points to TRBD1 (6 bases agree). The CDR3 here reads CASSLMFGQLAANYGYTF. The nucleotide sequence reads TGTGCCAGCAGTTTAATGTTCGGACAGCTAGCAGCTAACTATGGCTACACCTTC.